Shown below are 10 T cell receptor beta chains from a single sample sequenced in a study of T-cell memory formation after mild COVID-19 (dated by TCRdb to about 2021). Library construction relied on 5' RACE. The data were produced on an Illumina NovaSeq 6000. The public reads were reanalyzed by TCRdb: fastp trimming at Q25, MiXCR alignment, in-frame beta chains only. Rows matching on CDR3 protein sequence are summarized as one entry with the most common DNA and genes. The sample table records around 140,000 distinct CDR3 sequences; 19% of these occur just once. The top ten hold 2% to 2.5% of the sample. Sequencing was performed on PBMCs or a T cell subset sorted from them (not recorded which). All receptors derive from an adult woman who had mild COVID-19 (a few samples of this study predate the infection). The sample titles of this study are shuffled in the database, so cell type and time point are left out; the donor was told from shared clones.

This chain connects TRBV24-1 to TRBJ1-2, with TRBD1 identical over 11 bases. V was pared by 3 bases and J by 3 bases, with 2 bases of the junction left unmatched. CDR1 KGHDR and CDR2 SFDVKD come from the germline V gene. The CDR3 sequence is 15 residues long. CDR3 in DNA: TGTGCCACCAGTGATCCGGGACAGGGGGACTATGGCTACACCTTC. This codes for CATSDPGQGDYGYTF.

This sequence joins TRBV7-8 and TRBJ2-6, with a weak D call TRBD1 (5 bases). V gave up 1 base and J gave up 2 bases, with 9 bases separating them. Germline V gives CDR1 SGHVS, CDR2 FQNEAQ. The CDR3 has 16 residues. The DNA for the CDR3 is TGTGCCAGCAGCTTAGGTTTAGGGGCTGGGGCCAACGTCCTGACTTTC. Translating it yields CASSLGLGAGANVLTF.

This clonotype was counted a few times. The V gene is TRBV29-1, the J gene TRBJ2-5, with unresolved D. The CDR3 loop spans 13 amino acids. V was trimmed by 4 bases and J by 1 base, leaving 10 bases between them. Germline assignment: CDR1 SQVTM and CDR2 ANQGSEA. DNA of the CDR3: TGCAGCGTTGGTTCGTTGTTCCAAGAGACCCAGTACTTC. Its protein product is CSVGSLFQETQYF.

This clonotype has more than one count but fewer than ten. V and J are TRBV6-1 and TRBJ1-1, with D perhaps TRBD1 (6 bases). This CDR3 has 14 amino acids. With 6 bases removed from V and 3 bases from J, the gap between germline ends came to 14 bases. Per the germline V gene, CDR1 is MNHNS and CDR2 is SASEGT. CDR3 nucleotide sequence: TGTGCCAGCAGAATCGGTAGGGGGGACACTGAAGCTTTCTTT. It translates to CASRIGRGDTEAFF.

This clonotype has only a few counts. The chain links TRBV24-1 to TRBJ2-5, with TRBD1 matching 9 bases. The V segment lost 3 bases and the J segment 4 bases; nucleotides outside the gene matches: 8. Germline CDR1 and CDR2: KGHDR and SFDVKD. This CDR3 is 16 amino acids long. The CDR3 DNA reads as TGTGCCACCAGTGATCCGGGGACAGGGAGAGGAGAGACCCAGTACTTC. The encoded protein is CATSDPGTGRGETQYF.

This chain links TRBV12-3 or TRBV12-4 with TRBJ1-2; no firm D call. The CDR3 has 14 residues. Trimming left V 1 base short and J 5 bases short, with 11 bases between. The CDR3 bases are TGTGCCAGCAGTTTAGTTGGAACTGGGTATGGCTACACCTTC. Its protein product is CASSLVGTGYGYTF.

The chain recombines TRBV18 with TRBJ1-1; D is unresolved. Germline V CDR1 and CDR2: KGHSH, LQKENI. This CDR3 spans 15 amino acids. V lost 2 bases and J lost 1, with 11 bases in between. CDR3: CASSPRRPENTEAFF. The CDR3 DNA sequence: TGTGCCAGCTCACCAAGACGCCCAGAGAACACTGAAGCTTTCTTT.

This clonotype has a handful of counts. J is TRBJ1-2 and V is TRBV13; no firm D call. V lost 3 bases and J lost 2, with 7 bases in between. CDR3 length: 13 amino acids. Germline values: CDR1 PRHDT, CDR2 FYEKMQ (reference sequence). The CDR3 loop is CASSFVRNYGYTF. CDR3 nucleotide sequence: TGTGCCAGCAGCTTCGTCAGAAACTATGGCTACACCTTC.

This clonotype was seen a handful of times. The V call is TRBV25-1, the J call TRBJ2-6; 8 bases match TRBD1. The germline V gene encodes CDR1 MGHDK and CDR2 SYGVNS. The CDR3 runs to 18 residues. J was trimmed by 0 bases and V by 5 bases; bases with no gene match: 9. This CDR3 reads CASSYRGSKGSGANVLTF. In nucleotides, the CDR3 is TGTGCCAGCAGTTACAGGGGGTCGAAGGGCTCTGGGGCCAACGTCCTGACTTTC.

The rearrangement uses TRBV2 and TRBJ2-1, with D perhaps given as TRBD1 or TRBD2 (5 bases each). Germline V gene lookup returns CDR1 SNHLY and CDR2 FYNNEI. This CDR3 spans 12 amino acids. V shed 6 bases and J shed 3 bases, with 6 bases lying between them. CDR3 amino acids: CASRGDYNEQFF. DNA of the CDR3: TGTGCCAGCAGGGGGGACTACAATGAGCAGTTCTTC.